The entry that follows covers one T cell receptor (beta chain) sequence. Its antigen remains unidentified. No clone much larger than this one lies a single base away; base qualities are absent. Taken from cysteine to phenylalanine, the CDR3 has 14 residues. Left in the record is the CDR3 DNA by itself, 42 bases read in frame from the first base. The germline V gene (reference sequence) sets CDR1 to LNHDA and CDR2 to SQIVND. V has 2 bases trimmed and J has 5 bases trimmed; junction bases matching no gene number 3. Libraries were built with the immunoSEQ multiplex PCR assay. The authors' pipeline ran thus. A statistical classification framework was developed to diagnose cytomegalovirus status using the catalog of TCR beta chain sequences. The table comes from immuneACCESS by way of TCRdb, which keeps in-frame sequences with V and J called. Part of the clones is missing from these tables; in studies checked, under half for an unresolved V gene and the rest for unknown reasons. Clonal size and the V and J genes are those of that table, whereas D and trimming came from the DNA. Within this sample are around 150,000 clones, with roughly nine tenths of them counted one time only. Of the sample, 0.69% is held by the ten largest clones.

Donors formed part of the validation cohort, which comprised approximately 130 subjects and was distinct from the first cohort of several hundred subjects. The sample belongs to a study of cytomegalovirus exposure and HLA in healthy donors (dated by TCRdb to about 2017). Regarding the complete study: According to a later analysis, the 120 or so validation repertoires were produced on the same platform as the approximately 610 repertoires of the first cohort. The study aimed to test whether cataloging public T cell receptors could reveal signatures of past pathogen exposure. A separate validation cohort of roughly 130 different subjects was used in addition to the roughly 700-subject first cohort. High-throughput TCR immunosequencing, statistical association of individual TCRs with disease status, and machine learning were combined to predict cytomegalovirus infection status. Summary of the overall study and its limitations: The validation cohort had no HLA typing available for a later analysis, so co-occurrence within that cohort was assessed over all 110 or so repertoires. Most TCR sequences were seen in very few donors, while some public TCRs were found in many individuals. Three of the identified cytomegalovirus-associated TCR beta chains were confirmed in vitro to be specific for cytomegalovirus antigens. The authors suggested that the approach could potentially be generalized to other disease states and immunological phenotypes. Of the cluster scores, about 94% were above 0 in a later analysis, which found that TCRs clustered in the first cohort also tended to co-occur in the approximately 130 validation repertoires. In the study, roughly 160 TCR beta chains were listed as associated with cytomegalovirus. The classifier was reported to diagnose cytomegalovirus status with high specificity and sensitivity in both the original cohort and the validation cohort.

The sample consisted of PBMCs. The sequence is built from TRBV19 and TRBJ1-5; TRBD1 matches 7 bases in the middle. The clonotype comes from a man in his late teens or twenties in good health and CMV-seronegative. The CDR3 in this case is CASSITGVDQPQHF. The DNA sequence follows: TGTGCCAGTAGTATAACAGGGGTGGATCAGCCCCAGCATTTT.